This record covers a single T cell receptor beta chain. Its antigen is currently unknown. Cells were stimulated with CMV-infected fibroblast lysates at 8.5 to 10 ug/mL. CD40L-negative CD69-negative CD45RO-high memory CD4+ T cells were sorted as populations depleted of antigen-responding cells. Donors had CD4+ T cell counts above 400 cells/uL and were CMV-seropositive. For approximately 17 hours, CD8-depleted PBMCs received anti-CD28/CD49d costimulation, a CD40-blocking antibody and enfuvirtide. The libraries were made with immunoSEQ version 4 in survey mode. Data came from immunoSEQ multiplex PCR; TCRdb stores just in-frame clones and leaves some out. There are around 28,000 clones in the sample; about 80% occur only once, and less than 0.95% lies in the top ten. The sample is drawn from a study of persistence of HIV-infected CD4 T cells. Turning to the study itself: CD4+ T cells responding to CMV or HIV-1 Gag were isolated. Donors had been on suppressive ART for a median of 8 years.

Deletions cut 2 bases from V and 5 bases from J, with 18 bases between. This CDR3 comprises 16 residues. Germline lookup yields CDR1 GTSNPN and CDR2 SVGIG (reference sequence). The receptor was derived from an adult woman with HIV who was CMV-seropositive. This specimen consisted of CD4+ T cells sorted from PBMCs after approximately 19-hour stimulation, obtained from a patient who received antiretroviral therapy. V usage is TRBV30 and J usage is TRBJ1-4; D is unclear. The CDR3 spells CAWSLRGYQKNEKLFF. In DNA form, the CDR3 reads TGTGCCTGGAGTTTGCGGGGATACCAAAAAAATGAAAAACTGTTTTTT.